The 2 T cell receptor beta chains presented below share a single source sample, sequenced in a study of shared clonotypes between healthy human individuals (dated by TCRdb to the early 2020s). The method behind the library was the immunoSEQ multiplex PCR assay. TCRdb provides this immuneACCESS table in a form limited to in-frame rearrangements. Some clones are lacking; in checked studies, under half of them reflect an unresolved V gene, and why the rest are absent is not known. In this sample the table shows fewer than 1.4 million clones, 78% of which occur a single time. The ten biggest clones cover around 0.6% of the sample. The sequenced material came from memory CD4+ T cells from PBMCs. The cell subset or site label for this specimen denotes: CD45RA-negative fraction. The receptors were gathered from a man younger than 35 in good health. Some clones in this sample may be carry-over from other donors' samples.

This chain connects TRBV2 to TRBJ2-3; 7 bases line up with TRBD1. The CDR3 extends over 15 amino acids. Germline trimming cut 3 bases from V and 2 bases from J; bases unmatched to any gene: 5. Germline V gene sequence: CDR1 SNHLY, CDR2 FYNNEI. The CDR3 here is CASSDPGQTTDTQYF. Written as DNA, the CDR3 is TGTGCCAGCAGTGACCCGGGACAGACCACAGATACGCAGTATTTT.

In its sample, this clone was seen once. This chain links TRBV27 with TRBJ2-3, with D possibly being TRBD2 (6 bases). Germline-derived CDR1 and CDR2 are MNHEY and SMNVEV (reference sequence). The CDR3 totals 15 residues. V dropped 2 bases and J dropped 3 bases, with 12 bases sitting between them. This CDR3 is CASSLTSRGTDTQYF. CDR3 DNA sequence: TGTGCCAGCAGTTTAACTAGCCGGGGAACAGATACGCAGTATTTT.